This passage covers 8 T cell receptor beta chains from one sample sequenced in a study of CD8+ T cells in alopecia areata. Once RNA had been extracted, it was reverse transcribed into cDNA to act as the sequencing template. Sequenced by immunoSEQ multiplex PCR; TCRdb stores in-frame clones only, minus some. The table lists 250,000 to 350,000 clones, 60% of them singletons. The sample's treatment: oral pan-JAK inhibitor, 5-10 mg twice daily. This specimen was CD4+ T cells sorted from blood, taken around week 54, from a patient treated with tofacitinib. These receptors all stem from a human donor with alopecia areata.

A word on this clone: The same CDR3 also results from other DNA sequences found in this sample. V gene TRBV29-1 combines with J gene TRBJ1-1, with D hard to call. This CDR3 has 13 amino acids. V lost 3 bases, J lost 4 bases, and 12 bases lay in between. Germline lookup yields CDR1 SQVTM and CDR2 ANQGSEA. The CDR3 DNA sequence: TGCAGCGTTGAGACCGGGGAGGGCACTGAAGCTTTCTTT. Its protein is CSVETGEGTEAFF.

The V call is TRBV29-1, the J call TRBJ1-4, with a weak D call TRBD1 (5 bases). The CDR3 spans 14 residues. The V gene lost 6 bases and the J gene lost 7 bases, with 18 bases spanning the gap. Germline lookup yields CDR1 SQVTM and CDR2 ANQGSEA. CDR3 bases: TGCAGCGTCCAGGCCCGGGGCGGCGCTGAAAAACTGTTTTTT. This gives the protein CSVQARGGAEKLFF.

The chain uses TRBV29-1 and TRBJ1-1; 8 bases are a match to TRBD1. The length of the CDR3 is 12 residues. Trimming took 4 bases from V and 8 from J; bases not matched to a gene: 6. Germline CDR1 reads SQVTM; CDR2 reads ANQGSEA. This CDR3 is CSVAGQVHEAFF. The CDR3 DNA follows: TGCAGCGTTGCGGGACAGGTTCACGAAGCTTTCTTT.

The chain has TRBV7-9 and TRBJ1-6; the D gene is possibly TRBD1 (5 bases). Between the trimmed V and J ends, which lost 1 base and 7 bases, there was a span of 17 bases. CDR1 is SEHNR and CDR2 is FQNEAQ in the germline V gene (reference sequence). The CDR3 covers 17 residues. The CDR3 spells CASSLGAGSLLNSPLHF. In nucleotides, the CDR3 is TGTGCCAGCAGCTTAGGCGCAGGGAGCCTTTTAAATTCACCCCTCCACTTT. The full variable domain, in which reference TRBV7-9 and TRBJ1-6 provide the parts outside the CDR3, is DTGVSQNPRHKITKRGQNVTFRCDPISEHNRLYWYRQTLGQGPEFLTYFQNEAQLEKSRLLSDRFSAERPKGSFSTLEIQRTEQGDSAMYLCASSLGAGSLLNSPLHFGNGTRLTVT.

This clone was seen more than once but under ten times. The genes are TRBV7-6 and TRBJ1-4; D is unclear. V was trimmed by 8 bases and J by 4 bases, leaving 11 bases between them. The CDR3 extends over 13 amino acids. Germline V gene sequence: CDR1 SGHVS, CDR2 FNYEAQ. The CDR3 sequence is CASGTDRNEKLFF. The CDR3 coding sequence is TGTGCCAGCGGAACAGATCGTAATGAAAAACTGTTTTTT. The full variable domain, with the rest looked up from reference TRBV7-6 and TRBJ1-4, is GAGVSQSPRYKVTKRGQDVALRCDPISGHVSLYWYRQALGQGPEFLTYFNYEAQQDKSGLPNDRFSAERPEGSISTLTIQRTEQRDSAMYRCASGTDRNEKLFFGSGTQLSVL.

The chain joins TRBV6-5 to TRBJ2-2; D is undetermined. CDR1 is MNHEY, CDR2 SVGAGI, per germline. The CDR3 loop spans 15 amino acids. Trimming shortened V by 4 bases and J by 3 bases, and 12 bases separated the two germline ends. The DNA for the CDR3 is TGTGCCAGCAGTTTCTTGGACGGTTACACCGGGGAGCTGTTTTTT. This codes for CASSFLDGYTGELFF.

This clone has just a few counts. This chain connects TRBV7-2 to TRBJ2-7, with TRBD2 identical over 9 bases. J gave up 2 bases and V 2 bases, and 7 bases lay outside the gene matches. Germline CDR1 and CDR2: SGHTA and FQGNSA. The CDR3 runs 16 residues. The CDR3 DNA is TGTGCCAGCAGCTTACCCCGGGCTAGCGGGACCTACGAGCAGTACTTC. Its translation is CASSLPRASGTYEQYF. The variable domain in full, with the rest retrieved from reference TRBV7-2 and TRBJ2-7, is GAGVSQSPSNKVTEKGKDVELRCDPISGHTALYWYRQSLGQGLEFLIYFQGNSAPDKSGLPSDRFSAERTGGSVSTLTIQRTQQEDSAVYLCASSLPRASGTYEQYFGPGTRLTVT.

A few counts support this clone. The chain combines TRBV15 with TRBJ2-2, with 7 bases fitting TRBD1. The CDR3 is 16 amino acids. The V gene end was trimmed by 3 bases and the J gene end by 6 bases; junction bases not matched to a gene: 10. Germline CDR1 and CDR2: LNHNV and YYDKDF (reference sequence). This CDR3 is CATSRRGTAGSGELFF. DNA for the CDR3: TGTGCCACCAGCAGGAGGGGGACAGCAGGGTCCGGGGAGCTGTTTTTT.